This TCR beta chain derives from a study of cytomegalovirus exposure and HLA in healthy donors. In the PCR, 60 Vbeta and 13 Jbeta primers were used. Sequenced by immunoSEQ multiplex PCR; TCRdb stores in-frame clones only, minus some. The sample has fewer than 130,000 clones; around 60% are singletons. The CDR3 loop spans 16 amino acids. In germline, CDR1 is SEHNR, CDR2 FQNEAQ (reference sequence). Trimming stripped 7 bases from V and 0 bases from J, with 15 bases between. The receptor was derived from a man aged 25-45 years in good health and CMV-seropositive. Sequencing was carried out using PBMCs. The V call is TRBV7-9, the J call TRBJ1-4; D not certain. The CDR3 sequence: CASTQQPFATNEKLFF. Here the CDR3 DNA reads TGTGCCAGCACCCAACAACCCTTTGCAACTAATGAAAAACTGTTTTTT.